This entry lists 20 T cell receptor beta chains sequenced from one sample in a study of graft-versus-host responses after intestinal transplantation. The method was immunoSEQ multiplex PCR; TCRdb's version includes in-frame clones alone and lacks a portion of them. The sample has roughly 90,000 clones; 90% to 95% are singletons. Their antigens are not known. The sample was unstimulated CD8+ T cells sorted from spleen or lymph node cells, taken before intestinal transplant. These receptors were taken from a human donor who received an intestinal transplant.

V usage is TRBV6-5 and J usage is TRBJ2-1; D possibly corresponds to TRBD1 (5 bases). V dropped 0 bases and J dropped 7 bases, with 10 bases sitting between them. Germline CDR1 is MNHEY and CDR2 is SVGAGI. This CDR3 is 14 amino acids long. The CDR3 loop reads CASSYSISGNEQFF. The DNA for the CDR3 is TGTGCCAGCAGTTACTCGATCTCAGGGAATGAGCAGTTCTTC.

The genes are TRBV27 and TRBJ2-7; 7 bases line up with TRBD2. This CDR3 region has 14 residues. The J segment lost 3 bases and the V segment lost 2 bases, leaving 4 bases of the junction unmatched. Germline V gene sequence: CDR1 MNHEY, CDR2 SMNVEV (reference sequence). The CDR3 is CASSLGGVGYEQYF. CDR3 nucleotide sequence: TGTGCCAGCAGTTTAGGGGGGGTCGGCTACGAGCAGTACTTC.

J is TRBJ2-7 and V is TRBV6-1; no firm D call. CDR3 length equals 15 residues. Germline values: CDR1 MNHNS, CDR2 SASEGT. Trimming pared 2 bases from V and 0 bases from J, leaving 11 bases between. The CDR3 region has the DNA TGTGCCAGCAGTGAATGGTCGGCCAGCTCCTACGAGCAGTACTTC. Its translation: CASSEWSASSYEQYF.

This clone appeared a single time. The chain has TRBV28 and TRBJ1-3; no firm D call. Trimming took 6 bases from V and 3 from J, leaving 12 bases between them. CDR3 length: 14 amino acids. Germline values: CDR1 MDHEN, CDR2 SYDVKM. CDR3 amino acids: CASRGSGFGNTIYF. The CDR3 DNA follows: TGTGCCAGCAGGGGATCGGGTTTTGGAAACACCATATATTTT. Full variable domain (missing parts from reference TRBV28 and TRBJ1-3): DVKVTQSSRYLVKRTGEKVFLECVQDMDHENMFWYRQDPGLGLRLIYFSYDVKMKEKGDIPEGYSVSREKKERFSLILESASTNQTSMYLCASRGSGFGNTIYFGEGSWLTVV.

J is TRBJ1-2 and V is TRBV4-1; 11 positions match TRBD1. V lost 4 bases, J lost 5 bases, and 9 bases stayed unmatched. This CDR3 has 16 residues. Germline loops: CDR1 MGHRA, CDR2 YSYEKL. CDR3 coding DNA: TGCGCCAGCAGCCCAACCCCCGGGACAGGGGGGTATGGCTACACCTTC. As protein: CASSPTPGTGGYGYTF.

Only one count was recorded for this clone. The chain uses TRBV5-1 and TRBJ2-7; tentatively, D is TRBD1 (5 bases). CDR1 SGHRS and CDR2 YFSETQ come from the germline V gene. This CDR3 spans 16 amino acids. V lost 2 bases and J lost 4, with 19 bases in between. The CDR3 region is CASSFGQNANPYEQYF. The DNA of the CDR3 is TGCGCCAGCAGCTTCGGACAAAACGCTAATCCATACGAGCAGTACTTC.

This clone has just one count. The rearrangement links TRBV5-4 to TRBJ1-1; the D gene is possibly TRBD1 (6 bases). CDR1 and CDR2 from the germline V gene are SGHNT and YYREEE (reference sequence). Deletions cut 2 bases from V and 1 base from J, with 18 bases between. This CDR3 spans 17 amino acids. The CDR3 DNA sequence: TGTGCCAGCAGCTTCCGCGGGTGGGCGGGGGCGAACACTGAAGCTTTCTTT. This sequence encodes CASSFRGWAGANTEAFF.

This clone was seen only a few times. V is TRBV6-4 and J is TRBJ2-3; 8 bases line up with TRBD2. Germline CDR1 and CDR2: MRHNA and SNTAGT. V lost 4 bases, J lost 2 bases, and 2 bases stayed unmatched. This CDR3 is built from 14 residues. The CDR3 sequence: CASSAGGDTDTQYF. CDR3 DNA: TGTGCCAGCAGTGCGGGAGGGGACACAGATACGCAGTATTTT.

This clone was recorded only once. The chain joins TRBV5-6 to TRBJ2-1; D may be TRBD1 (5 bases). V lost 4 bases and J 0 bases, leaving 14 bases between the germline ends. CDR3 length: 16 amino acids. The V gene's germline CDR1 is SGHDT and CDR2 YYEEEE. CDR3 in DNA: TGTGCCAGCAGCCTACTACAGGCGAGCTCCTACAATGAGCAGTTCTTC. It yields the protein CASSLLQASSYNEQFF.

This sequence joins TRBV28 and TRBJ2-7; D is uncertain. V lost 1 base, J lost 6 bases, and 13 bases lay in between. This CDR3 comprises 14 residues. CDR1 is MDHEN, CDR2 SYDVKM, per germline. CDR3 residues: CASSLFWSAREQYF. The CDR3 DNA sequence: TGTGCCAGCAGTTTATTCTGGTCCGCCCGCGAGCAGTACTTC.

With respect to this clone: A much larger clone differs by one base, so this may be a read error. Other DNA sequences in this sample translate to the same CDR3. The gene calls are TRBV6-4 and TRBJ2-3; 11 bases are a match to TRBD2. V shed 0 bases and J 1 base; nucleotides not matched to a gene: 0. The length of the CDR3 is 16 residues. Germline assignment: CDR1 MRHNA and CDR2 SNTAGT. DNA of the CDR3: TGTGCCAGCAGTGACTCGACTAGCGGGGGCACAGATACGCAGTATTTT. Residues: CASSDSTSGGTDTQYF.

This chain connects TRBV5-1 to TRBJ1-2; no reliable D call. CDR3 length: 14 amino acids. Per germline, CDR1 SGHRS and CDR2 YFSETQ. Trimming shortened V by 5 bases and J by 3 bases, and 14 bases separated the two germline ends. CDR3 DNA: TGCGCCAGCAGACCGGACGGCGGGGACTATGGCTACACCTTC. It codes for CASRPDGGDYGYTF.

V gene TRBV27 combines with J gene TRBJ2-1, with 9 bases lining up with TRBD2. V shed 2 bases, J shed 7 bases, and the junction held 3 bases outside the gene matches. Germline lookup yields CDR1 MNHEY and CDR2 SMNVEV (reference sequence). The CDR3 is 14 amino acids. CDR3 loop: CASSLGTSWNEQFF. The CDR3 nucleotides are TGTGCCAGCAGTTTAGGGACTAGCTGGAATGAGCAGTTCTTC.

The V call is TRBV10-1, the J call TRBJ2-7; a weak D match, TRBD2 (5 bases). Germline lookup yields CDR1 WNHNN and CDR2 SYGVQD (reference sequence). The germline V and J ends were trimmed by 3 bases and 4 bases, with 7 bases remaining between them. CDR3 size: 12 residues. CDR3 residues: CASSDGDYEQYF. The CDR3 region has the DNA TGCGCCAGCAGTGACGGGGATTACGAGCAGTACTTC.

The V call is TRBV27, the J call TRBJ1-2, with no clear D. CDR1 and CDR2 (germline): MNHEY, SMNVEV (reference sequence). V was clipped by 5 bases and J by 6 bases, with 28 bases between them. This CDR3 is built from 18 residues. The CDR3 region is CASSPTRSTGSARDGYTF. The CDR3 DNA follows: TGTGCCAGCAGTCCTACCCGATCGACGGGTTCGGCAAGGGATGGCTACACCTTC.

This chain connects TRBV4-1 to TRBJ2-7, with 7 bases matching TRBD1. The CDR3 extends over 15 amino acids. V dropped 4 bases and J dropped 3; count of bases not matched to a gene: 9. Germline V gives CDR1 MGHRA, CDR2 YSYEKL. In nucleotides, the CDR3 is TGCGCCAGCAGCCCGAACAGGGGAACGGGCTACGAGCAGTACTTC. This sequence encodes CASSPNRGTGYEQYF.

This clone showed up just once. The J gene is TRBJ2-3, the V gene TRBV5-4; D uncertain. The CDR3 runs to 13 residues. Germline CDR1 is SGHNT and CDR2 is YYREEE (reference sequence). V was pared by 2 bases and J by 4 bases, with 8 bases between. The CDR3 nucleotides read TGTGCCAGCAGCTTCCCAAGGGCAGATACGCAGTATTTT. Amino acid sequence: CASSFPRADTQYF. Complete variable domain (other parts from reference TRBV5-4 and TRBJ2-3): ETGVTQSPTHLIKTRGQQVTLRCSSQSGHNTVSWYQQALGQGPQFIFQYYREEENGRGNFPPRFSGLQFPNYSSELNVNALELDDSALYLCASSFPRADTQYFGPGTRLTVL.

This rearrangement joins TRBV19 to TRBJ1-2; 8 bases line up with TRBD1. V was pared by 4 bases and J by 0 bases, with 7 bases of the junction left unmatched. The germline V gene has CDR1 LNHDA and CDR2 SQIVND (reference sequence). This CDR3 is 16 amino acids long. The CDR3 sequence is CASSRGQGPSNYGYTF. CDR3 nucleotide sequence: TGTGCCAGTAGTAGAGGACAGGGTCCCTCTAACTATGGCTACACCTTC.

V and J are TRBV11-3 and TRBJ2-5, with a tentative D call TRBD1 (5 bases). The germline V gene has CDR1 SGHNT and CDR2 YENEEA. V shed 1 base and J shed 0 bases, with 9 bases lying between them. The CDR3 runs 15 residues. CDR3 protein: CASSLGGEYQETQYF. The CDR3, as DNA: TGTGCCAGCAGCTTAGGGGGCGAGTACCAAGAGACCCAGTACTTC. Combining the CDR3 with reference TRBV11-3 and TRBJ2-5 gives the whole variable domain EAGVVQSPRYKIIEKKQPVAFWCNPISGHNTLYWYLQNLGQGPELLIRYENEEAVDDSQLPKDRFSAERLKGVDSTLKIQPAELGDSAVYLCASSLGGEYQETQYFGPGTRLLVL.

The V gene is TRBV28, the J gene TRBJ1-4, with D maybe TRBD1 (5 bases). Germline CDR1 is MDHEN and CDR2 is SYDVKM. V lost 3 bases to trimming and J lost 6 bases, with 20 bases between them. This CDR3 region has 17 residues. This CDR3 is CASSLSSGGLGDEKLFF. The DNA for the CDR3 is TGTGCCAGCAGTTTGTCCTCGGGGGGACTCGGGGATGAAAAACTGTTTTTT.